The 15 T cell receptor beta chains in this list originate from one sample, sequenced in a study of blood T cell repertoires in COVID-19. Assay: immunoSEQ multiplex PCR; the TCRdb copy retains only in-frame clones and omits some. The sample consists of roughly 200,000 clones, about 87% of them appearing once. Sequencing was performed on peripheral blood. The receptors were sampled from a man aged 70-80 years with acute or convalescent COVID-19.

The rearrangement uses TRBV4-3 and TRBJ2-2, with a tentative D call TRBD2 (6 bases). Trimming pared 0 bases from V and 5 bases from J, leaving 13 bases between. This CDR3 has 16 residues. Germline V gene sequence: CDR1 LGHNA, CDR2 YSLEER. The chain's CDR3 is CASSQDFVGGTGELFF. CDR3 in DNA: TGCGCCAGCAGCCAAGATTTCGTCGGGGGAACCGGGGAGCTGTTTTTT.

In DNA form, the CDR3 reads TGCGCCAGCAGCTCCGGGACAGGGGAAGAGACCCAGTACTTC. This encodes CASSSGTGEETQYF. The chain carries TRBV5-1 and TRBJ2-5; TRBD1 agrees at 10 bases. The CDR3 spans 14 residues. J gave up 3 bases and V 3 bases, and 2 bases lay outside the gene matches. Germline values: CDR1 SGHRS, CDR2 YFSETQ.

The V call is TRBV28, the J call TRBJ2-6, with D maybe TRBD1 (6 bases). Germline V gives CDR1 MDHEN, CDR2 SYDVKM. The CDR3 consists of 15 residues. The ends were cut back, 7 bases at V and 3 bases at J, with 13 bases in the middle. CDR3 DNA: TGTGCCAGCACTATCAGGGGTGGTGGGGCCAACGTCCTGACTTTC. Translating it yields CASTIRGGGANVLTF.

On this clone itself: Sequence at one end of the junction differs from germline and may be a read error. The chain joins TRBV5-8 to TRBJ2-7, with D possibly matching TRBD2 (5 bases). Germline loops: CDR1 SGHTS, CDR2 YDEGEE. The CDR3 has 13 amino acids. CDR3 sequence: CASTLAGAYEQYF. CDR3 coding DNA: TGTGCCAGCACCTTGGCCGGGGCCTACGAGCAGTACTTC.

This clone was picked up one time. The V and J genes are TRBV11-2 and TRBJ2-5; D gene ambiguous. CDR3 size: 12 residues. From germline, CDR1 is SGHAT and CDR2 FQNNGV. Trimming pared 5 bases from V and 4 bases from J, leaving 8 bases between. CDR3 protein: CASSPVAETQYF. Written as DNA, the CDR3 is TGTGCCAGCAGCCCAGTGGCAGAGACCCAGTACTTC.

This CDR3 is CASGGGAGNTEAFF. CDR3 in DNA: TGTGCCAGCGGCGGGGGCGCGGGGAACACTGAAGCTTTCTTT. V gene TRBV5-5 combines with J gene TRBJ1-1, with D perhaps TRBD1 (6 bases). This CDR3 spans 14 amino acids. V was trimmed by 7 bases and J by 1 base, leaving 14 bases between them. The germline gives CDR1 SGHKS, CDR2 YYEKEE (reference sequence).

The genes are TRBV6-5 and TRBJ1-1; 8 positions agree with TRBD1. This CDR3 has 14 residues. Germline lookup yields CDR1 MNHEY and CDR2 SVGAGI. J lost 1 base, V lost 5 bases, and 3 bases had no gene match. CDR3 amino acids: CASSRTGTNTEAFF. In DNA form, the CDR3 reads TGTGCCAGCAGTAGGACAGGGACGAACACTGAAGCTTTCTTT.

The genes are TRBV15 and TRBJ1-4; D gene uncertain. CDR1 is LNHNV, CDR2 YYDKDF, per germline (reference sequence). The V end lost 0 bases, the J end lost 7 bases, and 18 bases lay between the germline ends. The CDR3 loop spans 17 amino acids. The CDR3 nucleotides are TGTGCCACCAGCAGAGATTATCCGGTTCTCCGCGGTGAAAAACTGTTTTTT. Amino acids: CATSRDYPVLRGEKLFF.

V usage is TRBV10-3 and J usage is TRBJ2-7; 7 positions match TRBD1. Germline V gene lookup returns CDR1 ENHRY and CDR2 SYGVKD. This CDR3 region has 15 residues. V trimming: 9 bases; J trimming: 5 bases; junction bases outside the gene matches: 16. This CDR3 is CAILKRDSRMNEQYF. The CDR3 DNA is TGTGCCATTCTCAAAAGGGACAGCCGAATGAACGAGCAGTACTTC.

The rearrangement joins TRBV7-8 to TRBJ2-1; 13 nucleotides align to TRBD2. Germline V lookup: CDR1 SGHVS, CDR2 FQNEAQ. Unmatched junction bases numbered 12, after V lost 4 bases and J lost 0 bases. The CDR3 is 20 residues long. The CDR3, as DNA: TGTGCCAGCAGCTATCTCTCGGGACTAGCGGGATTAAGCTCCTACAATGAGCAGTTCTTC. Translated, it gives CASSYLSGLAGLSSYNEQFF.

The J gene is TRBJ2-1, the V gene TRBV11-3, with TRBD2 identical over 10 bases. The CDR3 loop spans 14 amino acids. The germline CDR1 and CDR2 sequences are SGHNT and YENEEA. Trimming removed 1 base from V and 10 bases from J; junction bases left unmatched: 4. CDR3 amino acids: CASSLGSSGGEQFF. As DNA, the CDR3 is TGTGCCAGCAGCTTAGGTAGTAGCGGGGGGGAGCAGTTCTTC.

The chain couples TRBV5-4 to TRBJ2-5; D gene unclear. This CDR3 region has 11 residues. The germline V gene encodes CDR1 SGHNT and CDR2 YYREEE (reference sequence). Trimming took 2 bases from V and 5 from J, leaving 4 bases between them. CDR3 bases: TGTGCCAGCAGCTTTGAGGAGACCCAGTACTTC. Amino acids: CASSFEETQYF.

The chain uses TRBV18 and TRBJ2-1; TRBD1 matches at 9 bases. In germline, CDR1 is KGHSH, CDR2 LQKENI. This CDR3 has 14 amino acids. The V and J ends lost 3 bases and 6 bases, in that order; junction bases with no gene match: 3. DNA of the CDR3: TGTGCCAGCTCACCCTACAGGGGGCCCAATGAGCAGTTCTTC. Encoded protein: CASSPYRGPNEQFF.

The CDR3 nucleotides read TGTGCCAGCAGTGTACAGCCTAGCAATCAGCCCCAGCATTTT. It specifies CASSVQPSNQPQHF. This chain joins TRBV2 and TRBJ1-5; D remains unclear. The CDR3 has 14 amino acids. Germline V gene sequence: CDR1 SNHLY, CDR2 FYNNEI. Deletions cut 4 bases from V and 0 bases from J, with 7 bases between.

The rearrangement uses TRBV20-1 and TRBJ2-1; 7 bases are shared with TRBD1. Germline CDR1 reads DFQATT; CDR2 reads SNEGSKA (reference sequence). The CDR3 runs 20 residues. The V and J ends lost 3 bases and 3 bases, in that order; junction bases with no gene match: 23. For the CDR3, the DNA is TGCAGTGCTAGTCCGGTCAACCCGCGACAGGGAACTCTTTTCTACAATGAGCAGTTCTTC. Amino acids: CSASPVNPRQGTLFYNEQFF.